This TCR beta chain is from a study of T-cell reconstitution after alpha-beta-depleted transplantation in children (dated by TCRdb to the mid-2010s). About the full investigation: Using TCR repertoire profiling, the study quantitatively followed how T-cell immune reconstitution unfolded in children after TCRalphabeta/CD19-depleted allogeneic hematopoietic cell transplantation.

Receptors were amplified or captured by PCR. Reads for this sample came from an Illumina HiSeq 2500. To normalize quantification of the TCRbeta repertoire, the TCR libraries were built with molecular barcoding that relied on unique molecular identifiers. TCRdb trimmed public reads at Q25 via fastp, called clones via MiXCR and kept in-frame beta chains. When rows share a CDR3 protein, they turn into one entry using the most common DNA and genes. The sample yields 70,000 to 100,000 distinct CDR3 sequences; 9.5% to 15% were counted once. The ten largest account for roughly 13% of the sample. Compared with germline, V lacks 5 bases and J lacks 3 bases; bases without a gene match: 2. Including cysteine and phenylalanine, the CDR3 has 13 amino acids. The retained sequence is limited to the CDR3, 39 bases, with the frame set at the first base. CDR1 and CDR2, per the germline V gene, are SGHVS and FQNEAQ. This clonotype was counted at least ten times. Its antigen has not been determined. Within one base of it there is no much larger clone, and no base qualities were kept.

The sample here was PBMCs from the stem cell graft donor, taken from the stem cell graft. The V and J segments used are TRBV7-8 and TRBJ2-7; 9 central nucleotides agree with TRBD1. The TCR was taken from a human donor who donated a stem cell graft to a child with inherited bone marrow failure. The DNA sequence follows: TGTGCCAGCAGCCGGGACAGGGTCTACGAGCAGTACTTC. This encodes CASSRDRVYEQYF.